Below, 30 T cell receptor beta chains from the same sample are listed, as sequenced in a study of beta chain features in type 1 diabetes. Findings and caveats of the study: Shortening of TCRB CDR3s, moderate but significant, appeared in all four CD4+ subsets of Type 1 diabetes patients.

The antigens of these receptors remain unknown. The authors reverse transcribed all of the isolated RNA, so sequencing captured expressed TCRB transcripts. Libraries were prepared by immunoSEQ multiplex PCR; TCRdb keeps only in-frame clonotypes and omits some of them. The table includes about 640,000 clones, around 12% detected once. Sequencing was performed on naive CD4+ T cells from blood. The receptors come from a man aged 30 to 45 with type 1 diabetes.

The gene calls are TRBV4-3 and TRBJ2-7; the D gene is possibly TRBD2 (6 bases). The CDR3 covers 14 residues. Per the germline V gene, CDR1 is LGHNA and CDR2 is YSLEER. Trimming took 3 bases from V and 3 from J, leaving 12 bases between them. The CDR3 bases are TGCGCCAGCAGCCATACCGGGACTGGCTACGAGCAGTACTTC. Its protein is CASSHTGTGYEQYF.

This clone was seen a few times. The J gene is TRBJ1-2, the V gene TRBV5-1, with no clear D. The CDR3 spans 14 residues. Germline CDR1 SGHRS, CDR2 YFSETQ. Trimming removed 0 bases from V and 5 bases from J, with 11 bases in between. In nucleotides, the CDR3 is TGCGCCAGCAGCTTGGCCACGGGAGAGTATGGCTACACCTTC. This translates into CASSLATGEYGYTF.

This clone turned up a few times. The chain carries TRBV21-1 and TRBJ2-5; TRBD1 is the table's D call, not checked against the DNA. TRBV21-1 represents a pseudogene. CDR3 length: 15 residues. CDR3 in DNA: TGTGCCAGCAGCAAAAGGGGCCCCATAAGGGAGACCCAGTACTTC. Its protein is CASSKRGPIRETQYF.

Only a few counts were recorded for this clone. This chain uses TRBV4-3 with TRBJ2-1; TRBD2 is a possible D gene (7 bases). V shed 4 bases and J shed 7 bases, with 17 bases lying between them. Germline V gene sequence: CDR1 LGHNA, CDR2 YSLEER. The CDR3 runs to 15 residues. CDR3 nucleotide sequence: TGCGCCAGCAGCCGAGGGGGGGCCGTAGGGAATGAGCAGTTCTTC. Amino acid sequence: CASSRGGAVGNEQFF.

In this sample, this clone turned up a few times. This chain links TRBV27 with TRBJ2-1, with D unresolved. Germline CDR1 is MNHEY and CDR2 is SMNVEV (reference sequence). The CDR3 consists of 13 residues. Trimming removed 5 bases from V and 9 bases from J, with 14 bases in between. CDR3 sequence (DNA): TGTGCCAGCAGTCCGCGTCTAGTCGGTGAGCAGTTCTTC. Protein sequence: CASSPRLVGEQFF.

The V call is TRBV9, the J call TRBJ2-7, with D unclear. Trimming left V 1 base short and J 3 bases short, with 17 bases between. CDR3 length: 16 amino acids. CDR1 and CDR2 from the germline V gene are SGDLS and YYNGEE. Here the CDR3 DNA reads TGTGCCAGCAGCGTATCCCATGACACGGCTTACTACGAGCAGTACTTC. Amino acid sequence: CASSVSHDTAYYEQYF.

The gene calls are TRBV9 and TRBJ1-6, with D hard to call. Trimming stripped 4 bases from V and 8 bases from J, with 25 bases between. CDR3 length: 18 amino acids. CDR1 is SGDLS and CDR2 is YYNGEE in the germline V gene. In nucleotides, the CDR3 is TGTGCCAGCAGCTCTACTCGTTCACTTACAGTCGGGGATTCACCCCTCCACTTT. Translation: CASSSTRSLTVGDSPLHF.

The chain has TRBV4-3 and TRBJ1-2; a weak D match, TRBD1 (5 bases). The CDR3 contains 15 residues. The germline V gene encodes CDR1 LGHNA and CDR2 YSLEER. Trimming shortened V by 0 bases and J by 4 bases, and 12 bases separated the two germline ends. The CDR3 is CASSQDGGVGYGYTF. The CDR3 DNA follows: TGCGCCAGCAGCCAAGATGGGGGGGTAGGCTATGGCTACACCTTC.

The rearrangement links TRBV7-2 to TRBJ2-4; D might be TRBD2 (6 bases). Trimming removed 1 base at V and 11 bases at J, with 12 bases between. Germline values: CDR1 SGHTA, CDR2 FQGNSA. The length of the CDR3 is 13 residues. The CDR3 DNA reads as TGTGCCAGCAGCTTAGGTCGGAGGGAGTTTCAGTACTTC. Amino acids: CASSLGRREFQYF. Supplemented by reference TRBV7-2 and TRBJ2-4, the full variable domain reads GAGVSQSPSNKVTEKGKDVELRCDPISGHTALYWYRQSLGQGLEFLIYFQGNSAPDKSGLPSDRFSAERTGGSVSTLTIQRTQQEDSAVYLCASSLGRREFQYFGAGTRLSVL.

This clone was observed a few times. The V call is TRBV14, the J call TRBJ1-2; 8 nucleotides align to TRBD1. J gave up 4 bases and V 2 bases, and 6 bases lay outside the gene matches. The V gene's germline CDR1 is SGHDN and CDR2 FVKESK. The CDR3 runs 15 residues. The CDR3 here is CASSQTFTGGYGYTF. Here the CDR3 DNA reads TGTGCCAGCAGCCAAACTTTTACAGGGGGCTATGGCTACACCTTC.

CDR3: CSASPGGANTDTQYF. CDR3 coding DNA: TGCAGCGCCTCACCGGGGGGGGCCAACACAGATACGCAGTATTTT. The rearrangement uses TRBV29-1 and TRBJ2-3; 8 bases line up with TRBD2. Germline V gene sequence: CDR1 SQVTM, CDR2 ANQGSEA. The CDR3 sequence is 15 residues long. Germline trimming cut 7 bases from V and 2 bases from J; bases unmatched to any gene: 11.

This clone was counted a few times. The chain has TRBV18 and TRBJ2-7; 9 bases are a match to TRBD1. This CDR3 region has 15 residues. The junction had 7 bases not matched to a gene; V was cut back by 6 bases and J by 1 base. CDR1 and CDR2 (germline): KGHSH, LQKENI. CDR3 sequence (DNA): TGTGCCAGCTCGTACGGGACAGGGCCTTCCTACGAGCAGTACTTC. Translating it yields CASSYGTGPSYEQYF.

The chain couples TRBV7-2 to TRBJ2-5, with TRBD1 matching 9 bases. Germline values: CDR1 SGHTA, CDR2 FQGNSA. With V trimmed by 3 bases and J by 3 bases, 5 bases remained unmatched. The CDR3 extends over 15 amino acids. The CDR3 spells CASSFNTGGKETQYF. CDR3 DNA sequence: TGTGCCAGCAGCTTCAACACAGGGGGCAAAGAGACCCAGTACTTC.

The rearrangement joins TRBV14 to TRBJ2-5; 8 positions match TRBD2. Germline CDR1 SGHDN, CDR2 FVKESK. The ends lost 4 bases at V and 4 bases at J; junction bases unmatched: 8. This CDR3 is built from 15 residues. CDR3 sequence (DNA): TGTGCCAGCAGCCGAGGCGGGGGGCCCCCAGAGACCCAGTACTTC. It codes for CASSRGGGPPETQYF.

This clone was counted a few times. The gene calls are TRBV5-1 and TRBJ2-5; a weak D match, TRBD1 (5 bases). The V gene's germline CDR1 is SGHRS and CDR2 YFSETQ. Deletions cut 0 bases from V and 6 bases from J, with 15 bases between. The length of the CDR3 is 15 residues. CDR3 loop: CASSLDLQGRQTQYF. In DNA, the CDR3 is TGCGCCAGCAGCTTGGACCTCCAGGGTAGACAGACCCAGTACTTC.

Only a few counts were recorded for this clone. The chain links TRBV4-2 to TRBJ1-3, with D possibly being TRBD1 (6 bases). With 4 bases removed from V and 0 bases from J, the gap between germline ends came to 13 bases. CDR3 length equals 16 residues. Germline assignment: CDR1 LGHNA and CDR2 YNFKEQ. In DNA, the CDR3 is TGTGCCAGCAGCCCAGAAGGACAGACCTCTGGAAACACCATATATTTT. Translation: CASSPEGQTSGNTIYF.

J is TRBJ1-1 and V is TRBV7-9; D remains ambiguous. Germline-derived CDR1 and CDR2 are SEHNR and FQNEAQ (reference sequence). The CDR3 length is 14 residues. V lost 2 bases, J lost 0 bases, and 7 bases lay in between. CDR3 in amino acids: CASSLRPVNTEAFF. CDR3 sequence (DNA): TGTGCCAGCAGCTTACGGCCCGTGAACACTGAAGCTTTCTTT.

The gene calls are TRBV5-8 and TRBJ2-5; 9 nucleotides line up with TRBD2. With V trimmed by 0 bases and J by 2 bases, 5 bases remained unmatched. The CDR3 is 16 amino acids. Germline V gives CDR1 SGHTS, CDR2 YDEGEE. The CDR3 is CASSLVLAGQQETQYF. CDR3 in DNA: TGTGCCAGCAGCTTGGTTCTAGCGGGGCAACAAGAGACCCAGTACTTC.

This clone was picked up a small number of times. The gene calls are TRBV5-1 and TRBJ2-1; TRBD2 matches 9 bases. The trim removed 4 bases at V and 8 bases at J, leaving 7 bases unmatched. The CDR3 is 14 amino acids. The germline V gene has CDR1 SGHRS and CDR2 YFSETQ. As DNA, the CDR3 is TGCGCCAGCAGCCTAAGCGGGGGGCTAGATGAGCAGTTCTTC. It translates to CASSLSGGLDEQFF.

The chain joins TRBV30 to TRBJ2-2, with D tentatively TRBD2 (5 bases). The CDR3 runs to 11 residues. Trimming took off 3 bases at V and 7 bases at J, with 6 bases between the two ends. CDR1 is GTSNPN and CDR2 is SVGIG in the germline V gene (reference sequence). In DNA, the CDR3 is TGTGCCTGGAGGGGGAGCGGGGAGCTGTTTTTT. Translated, it gives CAWRGSGELFF.

This clone turned up a few times. V is TRBV18 and J is TRBJ1-2; 7 bases match TRBD1. Germline V gene data show CDR1 as KGHSH and CDR2 as LQKENI. The CDR3 has 14 residues. The junction had 9 bases not matched to a gene; V was cut back by 3 bases and J by 8 bases. The DNA of the CDR3 is TGTGCCAGCTCACCGATCGACAGGGAGGGCGGCTACACCTTC. Protein sequence: CASSPIDREGGYTF.

This clone was picked up a small number of times. V and J are TRBV5-7 and TRBJ2-7; D is ambiguous. TRBV5-7 is filed as an ORF, its function uncertain. Trimming removed 4 bases at V and 6 bases at J, with 23 bases between. The CDR3 runs to 16 residues. For the CDR3, the DNA is TGTGCCAGCAGCCTAATAGAGGCAGCGTTAATCCCCGAGCAGTACTTC. Translation: CASSLIEAALIPEQYF.

The J gene is TRBJ2-5, the V gene TRBV19; D call uncertain. Germline V gene data show CDR1 as LNHDA and CDR2 as SQIVND (reference sequence). The CDR3 length is 12 residues. Trimming removed 5 bases from V and 6 bases from J, with 10 bases in between. The CDR3, as DNA: TGTGCCAGTAGTGGCATGTCGAAGACCCAGTACTTC. Its translation is CASSGMSKTQYF.

A few counts support this clone. V gene TRBV7-9 combines with J gene TRBJ2-3; tentatively, D is TRBD1 (5 bases). The V and J ends lost 1 base and 0 bases respectively, with 11 bases between them. The CDR3 runs to 16 residues. CDR1 is SEHNR, CDR2 FQNEAQ, per germline (reference sequence). The DNA for the CDR3 is TGTGCCAGCAGCTTAGGGGGCAGGGCCAGCACAGATACGCAGTATTTT. It yields the protein CASSLGGRASTDTQYF.

The genes are TRBV9 and TRBJ1-6; 7 nucleotides agree with TRBD1. The CDR3 covers 15 residues. Per the germline V gene, CDR1 is SGDLS and CDR2 is YYNGEE. J gave up 4 bases and V 0 bases, and 1 base lay outside the gene matches. The CDR3 sequence: CASSVEGQYNSPLHF. In DNA form, the CDR3 reads TGTGCCAGCAGCGTAGAGGGACAGTATAATTCACCCCTCCACTTT.

In this sample, this clone turned up a few times. Relative to the germline gene, one junction end is altered; a read error may explain this. This chain connects TRBV19 to TRBJ2-2, with D uncertain. The CDR3 extends over 14 amino acids. Germline values: CDR1 LNHDA, CDR2 SQIVND (reference sequence). The CDR3 spells CASSMGQNPGELFF. In DNA form, the CDR3 reads TGTGCCAGTAGTATGGGTCAGAACCCCGGGGAGCTGTTTTTT.

This clone has ten or more counts. V and J are TRBV13 and TRBJ2-7, with unresolved D. Germline lookup yields CDR1 PRHDT and CDR2 FYEKMQ (reference sequence). CDR3 size: 12 residues. V was trimmed by 5 bases and J by 2 bases, leaving 7 bases between them. The CDR3 DNA sequence: TGTGCCAGCAGCAGGGCCACCTACGAGCAGTACTTC. Its translation: CASSRATYEQYF.

In DNA form, the CDR3 reads TGTGCCAGCAGCCTCCGCGCCAGGGTATCCGGGGAGCTGTTTTTT. This encodes CASSLRARVSGELFF. The V gene is TRBV11-2, the J gene TRBJ2-2; possible D gene TRBD1, 5 bases. Germline V gene data show CDR1 as SGHAT and CDR2 as FQNNGV. CDR3 size: 15 residues. Trimming pared 5 bases from V and 6 bases from J, leaving 16 bases between.

V is TRBV28 and J is TRBJ1-4; 8 nucleotides match TRBD1. After removal of 7 bases from V and 11 bases from J, the junction contained 15 bases not matched to a gene. CDR1 and CDR2 from the germline V gene are MDHEN and SYDVKM. This CDR3 spans 15 amino acids. In DNA form, the CDR3 reads TGTGCCAGCACTCATCATCAGGGGGCAAGTGGTAAACTGTTTTTT. It encodes CASTHHQGASGKLFF.

The genes are TRBV28 and TRBJ2-2, with TRBD1 identical over 12 bases. V lost 3 bases, J lost 2 bases, and 4 bases stayed unmatched. CDR1 and CDR2 from the germline V gene are MDHEN and SYDVKM. The CDR3 has 17 amino acids. The CDR3 sequence is CASSFRDRGRNTGELFF. In DNA, the CDR3 is TGTGCCAGCAGTTTCCGGGACAGGGGGCGTAACACCGGGGAGCTGTTTTTT.